This T cell receptor beta chain is from a study of CXCR3-negative and CXCR3-positive naive CD8 T cells. Whole-study results and caveats: CXCR3 levels fell partly with cryopreservation; most assays relied on fresh PBMCs. Naive cells that were CXCR3-negative or CXCR3-positive used TRBV-TRBJ genes alike, while memory cells diverged. Much lower diversity was found in memory CD8+ cells, while both naive subsets had comparably high diversity.

Libraries were UMI-labeled 5' RACE TRB cDNA. With the 5' RACE reads reprocessed, TCRdb shows one record per CDR3 protein and no DNA. The sample has fewer than 9,000 distinct CDR3 sequences. This CDR3 has 15 residues. Germline V CDR1 and CDR2: SQVTM, ANQGSEA. CD45RO-CCR7+CD27+CD95- marked naive CD8+ T cells. Worth noting for this clonotype: Its cognate antigen is unknown.

Sequences were obtained from naive CXCR3- CD8+ T cells from blood. The subset is: CD45RO-CCR7+CD27+CD95- naive CD8+ T cells lacking CXCR3 (TNR3-). The chain is built from TRBV29-1 and TRBJ2-1; TCRdb reports TRBD2, a call that lacks DNA to check it against. The receptor's source is a human donor in good health. Some clones in this sample may be carry-over from other donors' samples. The CDR3 is CSVEQGVAGGDEQFF.